The text below deals with one T cell receptor beta chain. The antigen is undetermined. These data belong to a study of response to subunit inactivated influenza vaccine. Study-level findings and limits: The authors suggested that every seasonal influenza vaccination recruits few new T cells.

The CDR3 consists of 14 residues. Germline V lookup: CDR1 SEHNR, CDR2 FQNEAQ (reference sequence). V dropped 1 base and J dropped 3 bases, with 9 bases sitting between them. MiXCR, applied by TCRdb to the RT-PCR reads, yields one record per CDR3 protein. The sample includes 600,000 to 850,000 distinct CDR3 sequences, less than 15% of them seen just once. Specimen: PBMCs from blood, collected approximately 15 days before vaccination. This TCR derives from a man aged 50-59 years who received an inactivated influenza vaccine. This rearrangement joins TRBV7-9 to TRBJ2-5, with unresolved D. CDR3 sequence reads: CASSLVGTEETQYF. Here the CDR3 DNA reads TGTGCCAGCAGCTTAGTGGGAACTGAAGAGACCCAGTACTTC.